The 4 T cell receptor beta chains listed next were all sequenced from one sample in a study of blood T cell repertoires in COVID-19. Clones were sequenced by immunoSEQ multiplex PCR, and TCRdb holds only the in-frame ones, with some missing. The repertoire consists of 70,000 or so clones, with around 74% occurring once and the leading ten covering about 15%. The sequencing sample was made of peripheral blood. The receptors were gathered from a man between 60 and 75 years old with COVID-19, enrolled during active disease.

This chain joins TRBV30 and TRBJ1-5, with TRBD1 as a possible D gene (5 bases). Between the trimmed V and J ends, which lost 0 bases and 7 bases, there was a span of 10 bases. CDR3 length: 13 amino acids. Looked up from germline, CDR1 is GTSNPN and CDR2 is SVGIG (reference sequence). CDR3 sequence reads: CAWSVGGRQPQHF. In DNA form, the CDR3 reads TGTGCCTGGAGTGTCGGGGGTCGGCAGCCCCAGCATTTT.

V gene TRBV12-3 or TRBV12-4 combines with J gene TRBJ1-5, with D unclear. Trimming pared 3 bases from V and 6 bases from J, leaving 9 bases between. The length of the CDR3 is 13 residues. CDR3 coding DNA: TGTGCCAGCAGTTTCGGGAGCCCTCAGCCCCAGCATTTT. It specifies CASSFGSPQPQHF.

This rearrangement joins TRBV27 to TRBJ2-7; TRBD2 matches at 11 bases. The CDR3 consists of 14 residues. In germline, CDR1 is MNHEY, CDR2 SMNVEV (reference sequence). J lost 9 bases, V lost 8 bases, and 12 bases had no gene match. The CDR3 region is CASSLAGALPAQYF. DNA of the CDR3: TGTGCCAGCTCACTAGCGGGGGCCCTTCCAGCGCAGTACTTC.

CDR3 DNA sequence: TGTGCCAGCAGCTTGGGACACAATTCACCCCTCCACTTT. Its translation: CASSLGHNSPLHF. The gene calls are TRBV7-9 and TRBJ1-6; D is perhaps TRBD1 (6 bases). The CDR3 length is 13 residues. Per germline, CDR1 SEHNR and CDR2 FQNEAQ (reference sequence). The germline V and J ends were trimmed by 3 bases and 7 bases, with 7 bases remaining between them.